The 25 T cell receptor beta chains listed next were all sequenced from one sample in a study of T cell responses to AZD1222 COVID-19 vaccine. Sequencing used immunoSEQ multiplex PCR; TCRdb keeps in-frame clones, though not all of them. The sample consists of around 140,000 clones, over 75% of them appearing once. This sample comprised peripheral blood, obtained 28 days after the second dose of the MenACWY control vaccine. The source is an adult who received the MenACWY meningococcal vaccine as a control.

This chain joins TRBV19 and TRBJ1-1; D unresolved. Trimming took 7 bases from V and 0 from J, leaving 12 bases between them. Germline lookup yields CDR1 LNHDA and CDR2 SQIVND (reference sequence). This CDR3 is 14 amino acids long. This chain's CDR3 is CASKGVPMNTEAFF. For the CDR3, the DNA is TGTGCCAGTAAAGGTGTACCGATGAACACTGAAGCTTTCTTT.

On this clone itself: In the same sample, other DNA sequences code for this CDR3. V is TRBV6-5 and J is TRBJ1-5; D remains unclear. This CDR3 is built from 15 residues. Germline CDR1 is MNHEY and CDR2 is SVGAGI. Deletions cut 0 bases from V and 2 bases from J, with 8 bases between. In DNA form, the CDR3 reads TGTGCCAGCAGTTACTCGATTGGAGGCAATCAGCCCCAGCATTTT. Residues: CASSYSIGGNQPQHF.

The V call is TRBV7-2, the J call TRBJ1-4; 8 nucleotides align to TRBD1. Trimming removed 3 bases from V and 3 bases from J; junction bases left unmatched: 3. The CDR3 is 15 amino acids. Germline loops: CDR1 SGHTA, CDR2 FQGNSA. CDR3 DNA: TGTGCCAGCAGCTTTCAGGGGGCTCCTAATGAAAAACTGTTTTTT. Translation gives CASSFQGAPNEKLFF.

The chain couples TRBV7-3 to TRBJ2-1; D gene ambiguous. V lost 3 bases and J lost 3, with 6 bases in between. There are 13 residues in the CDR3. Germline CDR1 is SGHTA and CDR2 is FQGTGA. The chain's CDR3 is CASSLGNYNEQFF. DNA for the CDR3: TGTGCCAGCAGCTTGGGAAACTACAATGAGCAGTTCTTC.

CDR3 sequence reads: CASRGIAGAYNEQFF. CDR3 DNA sequence: TGTGCCAGCAGGGGAATAGCGGGAGCCTACAATGAGCAGTTCTTC. The J gene is TRBJ2-1, the V gene TRBV7-9, with 9 bases that match TRBD2. V was pared by 6 bases and J by 2 bases, with 5 bases of the junction left unmatched. The CDR3 length is 15 residues. The germline V gene has CDR1 SEHNR and CDR2 FQNEAQ (reference sequence). Full variable domain (missing parts from reference TRBV7-9 and TRBJ2-1): DTGVSQNPRHKITKRGQNVTFRCDPISEHNRLYWYRQTLGQGPEFLTYFQNEAQLEKSRLLSDRFSAERPKGSFSTLEIQRTEQGDSAMYLCASRGIAGAYNEQFFGPGTRLTVL.

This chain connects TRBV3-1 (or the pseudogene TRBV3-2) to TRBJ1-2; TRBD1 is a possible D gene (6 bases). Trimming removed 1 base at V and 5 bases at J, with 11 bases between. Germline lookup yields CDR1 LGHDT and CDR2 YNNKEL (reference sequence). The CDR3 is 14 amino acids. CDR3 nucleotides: TGTGCCAGCAGCCAAGGAAGGGGGGAGTATGGCTACACCTTC. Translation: CASSQGRGEYGYTF.

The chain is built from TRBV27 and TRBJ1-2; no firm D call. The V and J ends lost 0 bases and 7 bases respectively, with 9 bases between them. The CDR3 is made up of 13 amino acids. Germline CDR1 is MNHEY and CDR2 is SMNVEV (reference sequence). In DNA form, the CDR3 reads TGTGCCAGCAGTTTATCCCCTAGATCTGGCTACACCTTC. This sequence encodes CASSLSPRSGYTF.

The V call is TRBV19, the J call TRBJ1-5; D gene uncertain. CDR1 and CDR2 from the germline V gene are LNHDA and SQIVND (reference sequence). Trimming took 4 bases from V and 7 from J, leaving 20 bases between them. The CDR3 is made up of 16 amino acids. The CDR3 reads CASSTSVRGFWQPQHF. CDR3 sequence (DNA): TGTGCCAGTAGTACGTCGGTTAGAGGTTTTTGGCAGCCCCAGCATTTT.

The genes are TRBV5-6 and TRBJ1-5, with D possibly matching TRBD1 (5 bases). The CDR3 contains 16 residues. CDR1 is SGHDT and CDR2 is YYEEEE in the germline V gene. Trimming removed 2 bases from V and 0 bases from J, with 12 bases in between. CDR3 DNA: TGTGCCAGCAGCTTAAAGGGACCCTATAGCAATCAGCCCCAGCATTTT. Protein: CASSLKGPYSNQPQHF.

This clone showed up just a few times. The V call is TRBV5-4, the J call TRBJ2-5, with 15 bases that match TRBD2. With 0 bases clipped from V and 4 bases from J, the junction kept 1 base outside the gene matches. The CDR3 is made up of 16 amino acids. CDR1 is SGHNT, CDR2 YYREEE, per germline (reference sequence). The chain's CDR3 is CASSLGGLAGGETQYF. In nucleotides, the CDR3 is TGTGCCAGCAGCTTGGGGGGACTAGCGGGAGGAGAGACCCAGTACTTC.

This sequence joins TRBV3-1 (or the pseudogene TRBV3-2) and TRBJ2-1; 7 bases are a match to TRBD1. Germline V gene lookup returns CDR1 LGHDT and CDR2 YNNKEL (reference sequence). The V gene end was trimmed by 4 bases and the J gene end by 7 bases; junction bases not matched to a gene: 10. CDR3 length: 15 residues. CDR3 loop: CASSRQGVGKNEQFF. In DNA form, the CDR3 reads TGTGCCAGCAGCCGGCAGGGGGTCGGTAAGAATGAGCAGTTCTTC.

This chain's CDR3 is CASSLADPRWNEQFF. In DNA, the CDR3 is TGCGCCAGCAGCTTGGCAGACCCTCGATGGAATGAGCAGTTCTTC. This chain connects TRBV5-1 to TRBJ2-1, with D uncertain. Germline-derived CDR1 and CDR2 are SGHRS and YFSETQ. The CDR3 is 15 residues long. V shed 0 bases and J shed 7 bases, with 14 bases lying between them.

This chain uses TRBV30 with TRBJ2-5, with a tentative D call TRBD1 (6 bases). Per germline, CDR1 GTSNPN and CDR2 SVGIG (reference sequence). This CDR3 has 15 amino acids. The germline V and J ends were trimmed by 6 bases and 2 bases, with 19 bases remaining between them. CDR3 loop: CACNQGQGPQETQYF. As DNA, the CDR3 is TGTGCCTGCAACCAAGGGCAGGGGCCTCAAGAGACCCAGTACTTC.

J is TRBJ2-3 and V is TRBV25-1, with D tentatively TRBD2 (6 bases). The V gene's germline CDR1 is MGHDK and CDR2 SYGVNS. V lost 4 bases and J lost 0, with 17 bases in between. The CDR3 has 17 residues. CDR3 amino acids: CASSGWRGEKSTDTQYF. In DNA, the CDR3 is TGTGCCAGCAGTGGGTGGCGCGGGGAGAAAAGCACAGATACGCAGTATTTT.

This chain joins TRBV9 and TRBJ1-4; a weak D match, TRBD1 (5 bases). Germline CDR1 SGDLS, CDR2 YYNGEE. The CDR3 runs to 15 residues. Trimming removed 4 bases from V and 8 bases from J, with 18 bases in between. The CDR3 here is CASSPGVRVGEKLFF. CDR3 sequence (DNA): TGTGCCAGCAGCCCCGGGGTCAGGGTTGGAGAAAAACTGTTTTTT. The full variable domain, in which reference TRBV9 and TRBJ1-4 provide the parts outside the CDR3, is DSGVTQTPKHLITATGQRVTLRCSPRSGDLSVYWYQQSLDQGLQFLIQYYNGEERAKGNILERFSAQQFPDLHSELNLSSLELGDSALYFCASSPGVRVGEKLFFGSGTQLSVL.

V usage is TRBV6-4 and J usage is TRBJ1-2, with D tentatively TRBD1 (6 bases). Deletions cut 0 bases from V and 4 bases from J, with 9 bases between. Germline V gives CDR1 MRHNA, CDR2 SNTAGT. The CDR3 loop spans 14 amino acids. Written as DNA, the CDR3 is TGTGCCAGCAGTGACTCGAGCAGGGGCTATGGCTACACCTTC. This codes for CASSDSSRGYGYTF.

The chain's CDR3 is CASRGGLLAGTDTQYF. The CDR3 bases are TGCGCCAGCAGAGGTGGTTTGCTAGCGGGCACAGATACGCAGTATTTT. V usage is TRBV5-1 and J usage is TRBJ2-3; 7 bases are a match to TRBD2. V lost 5 bases, J lost 1 base, and 10 bases stayed unmatched. This CDR3 is built from 16 residues. The germline gives CDR1 SGHRS, CDR2 YFSETQ.

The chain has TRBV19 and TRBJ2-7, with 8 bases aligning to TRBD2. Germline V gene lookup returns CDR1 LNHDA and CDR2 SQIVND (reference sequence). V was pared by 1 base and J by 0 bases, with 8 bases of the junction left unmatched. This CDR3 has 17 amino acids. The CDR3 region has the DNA TGTGCCAGTAGTATAGTCCCGGGCGGGAGGAGCTCCTACGAGCAGTACTTC. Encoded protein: CASSIVPGGRSSYEQYF.

DNA of the CDR3: TGTGCCAGCAGTTTATCATCAGCGAACACTGAAGCTTTCTTT. Translated: CASSLSSANTEAFF. The chain has TRBV27 and TRBJ1-1; D not resolved. The V and J ends lost 0 bases and 1 base respectively, with 6 bases between them. Germline values: CDR1 MNHEY, CDR2 SMNVEV (reference sequence). The CDR3 extends over 14 amino acids.

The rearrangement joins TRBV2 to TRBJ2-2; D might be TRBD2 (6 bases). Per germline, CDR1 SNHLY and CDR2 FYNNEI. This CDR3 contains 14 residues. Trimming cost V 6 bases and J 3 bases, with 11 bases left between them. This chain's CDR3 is CASSPGGYTGELFF. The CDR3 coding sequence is TGTGCCAGCAGCCCTGGGGGGTACACCGGGGAGCTGTTTTTT.

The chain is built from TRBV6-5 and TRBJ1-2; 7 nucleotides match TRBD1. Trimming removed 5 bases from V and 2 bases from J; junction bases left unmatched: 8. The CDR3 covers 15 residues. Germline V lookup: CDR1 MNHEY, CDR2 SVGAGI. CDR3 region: CASSRTGGGNYGYTF. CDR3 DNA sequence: TGTGCCAGCAGTCGGACAGGCGGGGGAAACTATGGCTACACCTTC.

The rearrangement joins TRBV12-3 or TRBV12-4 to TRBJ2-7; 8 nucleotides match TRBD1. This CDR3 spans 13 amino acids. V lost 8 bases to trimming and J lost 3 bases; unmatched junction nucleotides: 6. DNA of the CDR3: TGTGCCAGCGGACAGGGAGATTACTACGAGCAGTACTTC. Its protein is CASGQGDYYEQYF.

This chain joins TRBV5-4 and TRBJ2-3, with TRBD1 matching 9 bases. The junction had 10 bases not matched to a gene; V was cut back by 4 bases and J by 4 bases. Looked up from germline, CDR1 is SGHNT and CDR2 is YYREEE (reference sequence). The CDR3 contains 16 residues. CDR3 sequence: CASSPTDRGAPDTQYF. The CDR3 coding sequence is TGTGCCAGCAGCCCTACGGACAGGGGAGCCCCAGATACGCAGTATTTT. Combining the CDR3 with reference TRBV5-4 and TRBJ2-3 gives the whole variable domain ETGVTQSPTHLIKTRGQQVTLRCSSQSGHNTVSWYQQALGQGPQFIFQYYREEENGRGNFPPRFSGLQFPNYSSELNVNALELDDSALYLCASSPTDRGAPDTQYFGPGTRLTVL.

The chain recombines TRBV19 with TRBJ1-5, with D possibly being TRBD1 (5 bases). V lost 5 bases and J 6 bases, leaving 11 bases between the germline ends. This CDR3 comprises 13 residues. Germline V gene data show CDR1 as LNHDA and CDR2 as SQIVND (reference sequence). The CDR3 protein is CASSSIGGQPQHF. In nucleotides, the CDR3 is TGTGCCAGTAGTTCAATCGGGGGTCAGCCCCAGCATTTT. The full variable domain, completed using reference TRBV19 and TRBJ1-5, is DGGITQSPKYLFRKEGQNVTLSCEQNLNHDAMYWYRQDPGQGLRLIYYSQIVNDFQKGDIAEGYSVSREKKESFPLTVTSAQKNPTAFYLCASSSIGGQPQHFGDGTRLSIL.

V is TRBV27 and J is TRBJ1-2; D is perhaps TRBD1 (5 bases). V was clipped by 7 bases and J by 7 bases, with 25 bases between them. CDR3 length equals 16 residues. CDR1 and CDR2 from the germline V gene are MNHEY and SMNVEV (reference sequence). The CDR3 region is CASTLTRGRGFGGYTF. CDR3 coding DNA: TGTGCCAGCACTCTGACAAGGGGACGGGGGTTTGGTGGCTACACCTTC.